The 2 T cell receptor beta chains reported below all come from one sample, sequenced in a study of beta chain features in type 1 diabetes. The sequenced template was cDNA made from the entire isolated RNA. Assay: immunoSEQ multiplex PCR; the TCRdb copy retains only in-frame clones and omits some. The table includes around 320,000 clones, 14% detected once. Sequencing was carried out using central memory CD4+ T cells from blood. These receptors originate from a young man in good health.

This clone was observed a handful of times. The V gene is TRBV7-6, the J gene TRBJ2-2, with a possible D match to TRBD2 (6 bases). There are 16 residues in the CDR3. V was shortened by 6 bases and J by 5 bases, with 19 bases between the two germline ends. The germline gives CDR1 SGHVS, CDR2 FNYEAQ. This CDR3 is CASSLIGRGRTGELFF. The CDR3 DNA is TGTGCCAGCAGTCTCATCGGGCGGGGTCGAACCGGGGAGCTGTTTTTT. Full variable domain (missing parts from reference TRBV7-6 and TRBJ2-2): GAGVSQSPRYKVTKRGQDVALRCDPISGHVSLYWYRQALGQGPEFLTYFNYEAQQDKSGLPNDRFSAERPEGSISTLTIQRTEQRDSAMYRCASSLIGRGRTGELFFGEGSRLTVL.

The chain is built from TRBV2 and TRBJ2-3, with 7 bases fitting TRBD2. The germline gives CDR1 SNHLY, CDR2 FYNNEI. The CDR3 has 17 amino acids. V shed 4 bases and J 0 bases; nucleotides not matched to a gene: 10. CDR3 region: CASSGEGAPTSTDTQYF. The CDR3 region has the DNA TGTGCCAGCAGTGGGGAGGGAGCGCCAACTAGCACAGATACGCAGTATTTT.